This T cell receptor (beta chain) is drawn from a study of T-cell memory formation after mild COVID-19. Study-level findings and limits: Whereas later expanders leaned CD4+, clones contracting day 15 to 85 showed a balanced CD4/CD8 makeup. CM and EM subsets held most contracting CD4+ clones; EMRA held CD8+ ones.

UMIs and sample barcodes were carried by the TCR alpha and TCR beta cDNA libraries that 5'RACE produced using constant-segment primers. In TCRdb, the 5' RACE reads were re-called with MiXCR into one record per CDR3 protein. The sample shows around 510,000 distinct CDR3 sequences, about 20% of them seen only once. The germline V gene has CDR1 SGDLS and CDR2 YYNGEE. The V gene end was trimmed by 2 bases and the J gene end by 3 bases; junction bases not matched to a gene: 2. The length of the CDR3 is 14 residues. As for this clonotype: Its cognate antigen is unknown.

The receptor was derived from an adult woman who had mild COVID-19 (a few samples of this study predate the infection). Cell type and time point are not known. The chain is built from TRBV9 and TRBJ2-7; 10 nucleotides match TRBD1. Input material: PBMCs or a T cell subset sorted from them (not recorded which). This chain's CDR3 is CASSVGDRGYEQYF. The CDR3 region has the DNA TGTGCCAGCAGCGTCGGGGACAGGGGCTACGAGCAGTACTTC.